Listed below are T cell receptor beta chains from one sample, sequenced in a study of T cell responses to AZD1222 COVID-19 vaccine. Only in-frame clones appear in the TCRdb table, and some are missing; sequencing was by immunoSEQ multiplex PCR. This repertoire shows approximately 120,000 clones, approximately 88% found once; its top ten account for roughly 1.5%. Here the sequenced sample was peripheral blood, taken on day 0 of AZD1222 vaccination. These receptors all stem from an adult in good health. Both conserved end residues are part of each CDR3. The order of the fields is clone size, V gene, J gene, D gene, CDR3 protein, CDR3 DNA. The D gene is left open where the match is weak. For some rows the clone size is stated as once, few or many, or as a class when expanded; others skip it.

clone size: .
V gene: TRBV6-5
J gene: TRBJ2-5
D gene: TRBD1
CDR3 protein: CASSRQGGQETQYF
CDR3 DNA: TGTGCCAGCAGTCGACAGGGGGGTCAAGAGACCCAGTACTTC

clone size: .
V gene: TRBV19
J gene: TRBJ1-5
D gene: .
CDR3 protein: CASSIGNQPQHF
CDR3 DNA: TGTGCCAGTAGTATCGGCAATCAGCCCCAGCATTTT

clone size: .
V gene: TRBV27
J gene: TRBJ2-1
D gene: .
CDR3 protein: CASSLRRESDNEQFF
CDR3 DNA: TGTGCCAGCAGTCTCCGGCGGGAATCTGACAATGAGCAGTTCTTC

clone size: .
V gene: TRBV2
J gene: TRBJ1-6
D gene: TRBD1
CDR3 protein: CASNVDRANSPLHF
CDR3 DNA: TGTGCCAGCAACGTTGACAGGGCCAATTCACCCCTCCACTTT

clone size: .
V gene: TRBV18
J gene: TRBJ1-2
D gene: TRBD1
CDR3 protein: CASSHGTGTYGYTF
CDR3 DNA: TGTGCCAGCTCGCACGGGACAGGGACCTATGGCTACACCTTC

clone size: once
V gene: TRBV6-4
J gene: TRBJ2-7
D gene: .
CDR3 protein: CASSGWGHRNYEQYF
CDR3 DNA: TGTGCCAGCAGCGGGTGGGGACACAGGAACTACGAGCAGTACTTC

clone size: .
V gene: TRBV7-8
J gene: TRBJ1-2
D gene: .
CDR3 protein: CASSLGAEAYGYTF
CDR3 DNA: TGTGCCAGCAGCTTAGGGGCAGAAGCCTATGGCTACACCTTC

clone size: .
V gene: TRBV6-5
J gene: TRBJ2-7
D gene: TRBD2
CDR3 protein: CASTSSGRVDEQYF
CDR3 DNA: TGTGCCAGCACCAGTAGCGGGAGGGTCGACGAGCAGTACTTC

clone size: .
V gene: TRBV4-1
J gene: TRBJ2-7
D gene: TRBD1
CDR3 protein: CASSQARGPYEQYF
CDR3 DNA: TGCGCCAGCAGCCAAGCGAGGGGGCCCTACGAGCAGTACTTC

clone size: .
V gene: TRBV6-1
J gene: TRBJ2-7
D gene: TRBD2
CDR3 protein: CASSEPSGRAGYEQYF
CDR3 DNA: TGTGCCAGCAGTGAGCCTAGCGGGAGGGCCGGTTACGAGCAGTACTTC

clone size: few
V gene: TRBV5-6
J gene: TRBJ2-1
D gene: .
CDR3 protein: CASSFTAGPYNEQFF
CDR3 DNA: TGTGCCAGCAGCTTTACAGCCGGGCCCTACAATGAGCAGTTCTTC

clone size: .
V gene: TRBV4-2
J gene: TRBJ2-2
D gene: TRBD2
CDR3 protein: CASSQGTSGKTNTGELFF
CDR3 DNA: TGTGCCAGCAGCCAAGGGACTAGCGGGAAGACGAACACCGGGGAGCTGTTTTTT

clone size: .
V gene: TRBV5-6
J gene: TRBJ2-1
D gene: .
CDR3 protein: CASSLEQAKQFF
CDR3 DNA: TGTGCCAGCAGCTTAGAACAGGCCAAGCAGTTCTTC

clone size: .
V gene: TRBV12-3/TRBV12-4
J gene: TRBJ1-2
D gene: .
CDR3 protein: CASSLEGDGYTF
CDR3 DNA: TGTGCCAGCAGTTTAGAGGGGGATGGCTACACCTTC

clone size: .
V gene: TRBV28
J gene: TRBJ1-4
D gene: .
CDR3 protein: CASTDWGATNEKLFF
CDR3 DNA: TGTGCCAGCACCGATTGGGGGGCAACTAATGAAAAACTGTTTTTT

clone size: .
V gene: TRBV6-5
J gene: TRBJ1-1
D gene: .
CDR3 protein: CASSYSGLTEAFF
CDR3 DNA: TGTGCCAGCAGTTACTCGGGCCTCACTGAAGCTTTCTTT

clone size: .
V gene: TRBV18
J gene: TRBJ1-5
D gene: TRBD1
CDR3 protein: CASSPTGQGNNQPQHF
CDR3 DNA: TGTGCCAGCTCACCGACGGGACAGGGGAACAATCAGCCCCAGCATTTT

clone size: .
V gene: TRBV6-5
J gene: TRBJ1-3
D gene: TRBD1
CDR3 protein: CASSRGQVAGNTIYF
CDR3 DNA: TGTGCCAGCAGCCGAGGACAGGTAGCTGGAAACACCATATATTTT

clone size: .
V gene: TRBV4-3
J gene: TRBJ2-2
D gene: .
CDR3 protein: CASSQDLVGMGGELFF
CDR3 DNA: TGCGCCAGCAGCCAAGATCTTGTCGGGATGGGCGGGGAGCTGTTTTTT

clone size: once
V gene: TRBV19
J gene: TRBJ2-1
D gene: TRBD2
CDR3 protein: CASSVISGSYNEQFF
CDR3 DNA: TGTGCCAGTAGTGTTATCAGCGGGAGCTACAATGAGCAGTTCTTC

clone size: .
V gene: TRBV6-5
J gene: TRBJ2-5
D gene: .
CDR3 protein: CASRSSALLQETQYF
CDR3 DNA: TGTGCCAGCAGAAGTAGCGCACTCCTACAAGAGACCCAGTACTTC

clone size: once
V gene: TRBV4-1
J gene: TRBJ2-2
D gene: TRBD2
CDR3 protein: CASSQGAPSGKWTGELFF
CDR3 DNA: TGCGCCAGCAGCCAAGGAGCTCCTAGCGGGAAATGGACCGGGGAGCTGTTTTTT

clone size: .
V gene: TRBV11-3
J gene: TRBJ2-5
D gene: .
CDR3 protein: CASSSARAEETQYF
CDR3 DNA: TGTGCCAGCAGCTCGGCAAGAGCGGAAGAAACCCAGTACTTC

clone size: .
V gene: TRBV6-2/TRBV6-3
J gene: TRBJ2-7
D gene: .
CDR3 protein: CASSYSGRIYEQYF
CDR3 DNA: TGTGCCAGCAGTTACAGTGGCAGGATCTACGAGCAGTACTTC

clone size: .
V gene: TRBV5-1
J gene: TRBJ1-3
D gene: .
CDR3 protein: CASSQGTINSGNTIYF
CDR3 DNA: TGCGCCAGCAGCCAGGGCACTATCAACTCTGGAAACACCATATATTTT

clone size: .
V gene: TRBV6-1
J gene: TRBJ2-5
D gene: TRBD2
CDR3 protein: CASSKGLAGGEETQYF
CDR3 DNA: TGTGCCAGCAGTAAAGGACTAGCGGGGGGGGAAGAGACCCAGTACTTC

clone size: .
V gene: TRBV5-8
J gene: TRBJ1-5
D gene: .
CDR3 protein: CASSLRSQPQHF
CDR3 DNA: TGTGCCAGCAGCTTGAGGTCTCAGCCCCAGCATTTT